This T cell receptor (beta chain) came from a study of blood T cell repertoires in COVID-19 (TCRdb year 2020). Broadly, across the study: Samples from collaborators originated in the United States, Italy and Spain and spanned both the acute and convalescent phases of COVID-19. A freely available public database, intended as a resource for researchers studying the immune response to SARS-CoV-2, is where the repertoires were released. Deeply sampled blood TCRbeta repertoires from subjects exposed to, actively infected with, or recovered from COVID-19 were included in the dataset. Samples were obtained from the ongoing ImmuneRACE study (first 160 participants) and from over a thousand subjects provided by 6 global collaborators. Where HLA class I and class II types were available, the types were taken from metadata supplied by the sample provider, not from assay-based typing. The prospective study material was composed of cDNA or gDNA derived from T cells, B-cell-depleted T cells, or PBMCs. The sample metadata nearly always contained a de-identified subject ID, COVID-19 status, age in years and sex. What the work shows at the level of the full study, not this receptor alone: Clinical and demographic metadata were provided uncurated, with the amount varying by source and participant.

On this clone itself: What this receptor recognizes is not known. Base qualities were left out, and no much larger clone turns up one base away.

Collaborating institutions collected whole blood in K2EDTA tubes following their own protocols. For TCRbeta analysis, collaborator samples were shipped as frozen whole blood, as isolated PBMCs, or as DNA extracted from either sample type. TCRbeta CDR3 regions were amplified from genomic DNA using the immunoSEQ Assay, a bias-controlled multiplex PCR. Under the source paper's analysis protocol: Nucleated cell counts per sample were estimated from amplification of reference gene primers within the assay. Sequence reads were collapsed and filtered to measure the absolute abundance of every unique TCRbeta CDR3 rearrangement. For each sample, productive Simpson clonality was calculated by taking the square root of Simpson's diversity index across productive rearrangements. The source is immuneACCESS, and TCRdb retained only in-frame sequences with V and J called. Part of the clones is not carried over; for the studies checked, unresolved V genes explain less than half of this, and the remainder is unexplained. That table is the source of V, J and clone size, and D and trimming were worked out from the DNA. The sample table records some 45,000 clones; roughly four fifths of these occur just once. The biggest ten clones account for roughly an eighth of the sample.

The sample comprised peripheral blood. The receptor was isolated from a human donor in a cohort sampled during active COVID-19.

The CDR3 region: CASSRTGGVTGELFF. The DNA reads as follows: TGTGCCAGCAGCCGGACAGGGGGCGTCACCGGGGAGCTGTTTTTT. The chain couples TRBV11-2 to TRBJ2-2, with 11 bases aligning to TRBD1. V is cut back by 5 bases and J by 4 bases, with 3 bases in the junction unmatched. The germline V gene yields SGHAT for CDR1 and FQNNGV for CDR2. Counted from cysteine to phenylalanine, this CDR3 has 15 amino acids. The entry retains the CDR3 DNA only, 45 bases that are in frame from base 1.